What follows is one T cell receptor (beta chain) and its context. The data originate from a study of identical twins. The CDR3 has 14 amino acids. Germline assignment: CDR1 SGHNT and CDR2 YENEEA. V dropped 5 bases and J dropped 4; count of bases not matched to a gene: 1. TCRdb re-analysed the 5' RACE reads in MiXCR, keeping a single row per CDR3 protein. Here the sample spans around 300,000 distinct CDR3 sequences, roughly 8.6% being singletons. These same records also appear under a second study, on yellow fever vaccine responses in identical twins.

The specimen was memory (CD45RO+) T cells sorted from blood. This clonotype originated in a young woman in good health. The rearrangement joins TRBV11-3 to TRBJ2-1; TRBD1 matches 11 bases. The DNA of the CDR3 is TGTGCCAGCAGCGGACAGGGGGCGTACAATGAGCAGTTCTTC. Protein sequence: CASSGQGAYNEQFF. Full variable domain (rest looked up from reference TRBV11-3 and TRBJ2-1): EAGVVQSPRYKIIEKKQPVAFWCNPISGHNTLYWYLQNLGQGPELLIRYENEEAVDDSQLPKDRFSAERLKGVDSTLKIQPAELGDSAVYLCASSGQGAYNEQFFGPGTRLTVL.